This T cell receptor (beta chain) was documented in a study of cytomegalovirus exposure and HLA in healthy donors (dated by TCRdb to 2017 to 2019). About the investigation overall: An earlier analysis of roughly 500 of the donors reported approximately 300 Gb of sequence data and some 120 million unique TCR beta sequences from 150 million to 200 million T cells. Roughly 300 gigabases of sequencing data and roughly 80 million unique TCR sequences made up an early release that covered 500 to 700 HLA-typed donors. Of the 300 to 500 genotyped donors, 75% to 85% were placed in the genetic ancestry cluster associated with self-reported Caucasian donors. The study was designed to test whether signatures of past pathogen exposure could be identified by cataloging public T cell receptors. The study used immunosequencing to profile the T cell repertoires of more than 650 subjects and linked those repertoires to cytomegalovirus serostatus. A separate validation cohort of 90 to 150 different subjects was used in addition to the roughly 670-subject first cohort. To predict cytomegalovirus infection status, the study brought together high-throughput TCR immunosequencing, statistical association of individual TCRs with disease status, and machine learning. A later analysis re-analyzed previously published TCR beta repertoires from several hundred donors and added high-resolution HLA genotyping to study TCR occurrence patterns. Rather than using new phenotypic data, the later analysis identified candidate immune exposures from TCR beta sequences and from how often those sequences occurred across donors. To decide whether each TCR beta V gene segment behaved as functional or pseudogenic, an earlier analysis of some 600 of the donors relied on high-throughput TCR beta sequencing. Donor age, sex, ethnicity and CMV serostatus were compiled together with the repertoire data. In a later genetic analysis, genome-wide SNP genotypes for about 55% of the roughly 700 donors were used, and that subset was treated as a discovery cohort. All discovery cohort repertoires had been generated using a single sequencing platform. HLA typing covered class I and class II loci at four-digit resolution. Typing coverage differed by locus: A, B, C, DRB1 and DQB1 were typed in roughly 620-630 donors, DQA1 in about 500, DPA1 in 600 to 610, and DPB1 in approximately 450. Five DR-DQ haplotypes were handled as single units for association and clustering because linkage in the cohort was strong. Across some 400 genotyped donors of the cohort, an average of approximately 200,000 unique TCR beta nucleotide sequences per donor were sequenced, and around 19% of those sequences were non-productive.

The cohort consisted of fewer than 700 healthy bone marrow donors. At the time of sampling, all cohort members were nominally healthy, though unrecorded immune exposures were likely present. The donor tested CMV seronegative, placing the donor among the 350 to 400 seronegative members of the cohort. Every donor gave a peripheral blood sample, and the peripheral blood mononuclear cells from that sample were used for TCR beta sequencing. Genomic DNA extraction from the blood cell samples was performed with the Qiagen DNeasy Blood Extraction Kit. The library was produced with the immunoSEQ multiplex PCR assay. A mixture of 60 forward primers for TCR Vbeta segments and 13 reverse primers for TCR Jbeta segments was used in the multiplex PCR. The CDR3 region of rearranged TCR beta genes was amplified from genomic DNA by a multiplex PCR assay. Amplified TCR beta libraries were sequenced as 87-base-pair reads on the Illumina HiSeq System. In the authors' own workflow: A later analysis tallied approximately 87 million unique TCR beta chains across the 666 repertoires, and roughly 11 million of those chains were shared by two or more donors. Raw reads were error-corrected and collapsed into unique sequences with a nearest-neighbor algorithm that merged closely related sequences to remove PCR and sequencing errors. CDR3 sequences were aligned to IMGT reference sequences to assign V, D and J gene segments. For a sequence to be retained, a match of at least six nucleotides to both a V gene segment and a J gene segment was required. Rearrangements were called productive when the CDR3 lacked stop codons and stayed in frame with V and J; all others were non-productive. Following IMGT convention, CDR3 was defined as the stretch from the second conserved V-encoded cysteine up to the conserved J-encoded phenylalanine. The earlier analysis of approximately 500 of the donors excluded sequences that lacked an unambiguous match to a single V gene segment. An earlier analysis of around 600 of the donors classified V segments as functional when productive rearrangements were above 56.7% and as segregating when the standard deviation between donors was above 5%. To diagnose cytomegalovirus status from the catalog of TCR beta chain sequences, a statistical classification framework was built. A later analysis assigned V and J genes by comparing TCR nucleotide sequences with IMGT/GENE-DB human TR gene sequences. Using the TCRdist pipeline, a later analysis assigned CDR3 sequences along with most-parsimonious VDJ recombination scenarios. In a later analysis, each TCR beta chain was defined by its CDR3 amino acid sequence together with its V-gene family, and reads without a unique V-gene family were excluded. To address suspected cross-contamination and a sequencing artifact, a later analysis removed roughly 580 highly shared, low-generation-probability nucleotide sequences. In a later analysis, a clonal expansion index for each public chain was calculated from normalized within-repertoire ranks of inferred template counts. Generation probabilities in a later analysis came from a VDJ recombination model fitted to out-of-frame rearrangements, and those results were checked against IGoR. In a later analysis, TCR-TCR, TCR-HLA and TCR-CMV co-occurrence was scored with hypergeometric tests, and a repertoire-size bias correction was applied to TCR pairs. In a later analysis, false discovery rates were estimated by permuting HLA or CMV assignments 20 times. In a later analysis, co-occurring TCRs were grouped using DBSCAN, with TCRdist sequence similarity added in when clustering inside HLA-allele-positive subsets. For co-occurrence clustering, repertoires with fewer than 30,000 or more than 120,000 public chains were excluded, along with several repertoires with anomalous nucleotide sharing. Here the immuneACCESS table is served through TCRdb, limited to in-frame sequences with V and J called. Missing clones are a known gap in these copies; in checked studies unresolved V genes cover under half, and the rest lacks a known reason. Clonal size and the V and J genes are those of that table, whereas D and trimming came from the DNA. This sample gives roughly 150,000 clones in total; less than 9.5% of them show up just once. The top ten clones comprise about 1.7% of the sample.

A note on this clone: Its antigen has not been determined. No base-level quality is on record; no much larger clone is a single base apart.

CDR1 and CDR2 are drawn from the germline V gene: MDHEN, SYDVKM. The CDR3 measures 12 amino acids from cysteine to phenylalanine. The read is trimmed to its CDR3 DNA, 36 bases read in frame from base 1. V is pared back by 5 bases and J by 5 bases, with 9 bases lying between the germline termini. What the research found in general, with its limitations: The study gave a list of 150 to 200 TCR beta chains associated with cytomegalovirus. In a later analysis, around 17,000 TCR beta sequences were associated with specific HLA alleles at a false discovery rate of 0.05. In a later analysis, most CMV-associated TCR beta chains were found to appear HLA-restricted, with HLA associations seemingly driven largely by CMV exposure. Immune exposure information for the cohort was limited to CMV serostatus. Cytomegalovirus status was reported to be diagnosed by the classifier with high specificity and sensitivity in both the original and validation cohorts. Because counts were too low, about 15 rarely observed V segments, including chromosome 9 orphons, were left out of the earlier analysis of several hundred of the donors. In vitro tests confirmed that three of the cytomegalovirus-associated TCR beta chains recognize cytomegalovirus antigens. The 87-base-pair reads could not distinguish some IMGT-functional V segments, including TRBV6-2 and TRBV6-3, so those segments were excluded. A further reported finding was that TCR beta sequences accurately predicted the HLA-A and HLA-B alleles for most subjects in the first cohort. In an earlier analysis of several hundred of the donors, most TCR beta V segments were observed in productive rearrangements about 87% or about 30% of the time, broadly matching IMGT annotations. In a later analysis, TCR association rates were found to vary across HLA loci, with the most associated TCRs seen for DRB1 alleles and the fewest for HLA-C alleles. In a later analysis, HLA-associated TCR beta chains showed more clonal expansion and lower generation probabilities than non-associated chains that were equally common. Across donors, most TCR sequences were observed very rarely, whereas some public TCRs were present in many individuals. Only TCR beta chains were sequenced in this cohort, and the absence of alpha or paired-chain data limited detectable features. Because some donors lacked HLA typing at each locus, the association tests relied only on the typed subset. Linkage disequilibrium might explain the correlated functional status among segregating V segments, but an unknown experimental factor could not be ruled out. Compared with the roughly 700-donor mean, donors in an Asian-associated ancestry cluster had fewer N-insertions in productive TCRs, according to a later genetic analysis. Sequencing depth was assumed to be roughly uniform across donors in the presence/absence analyses, though that assumption may not hold. A later analysis reported that several top co-occurrence clusters appeared linked to parvovirus B19, influenza, CMV and Epstein-Barr virus. It was suggested by the authors that the approach could potentially be generalized to other disease states and immunological phenotypes. Assigning TCR associations to individual alleles was difficult when HLA alleles, especially DR and DQ, strongly co-occurred. A cluster of highly shared sequence variants was judged likely to represent a technical artifact of the sequencing pipeline. A later genetic analysis associated a missense DCLRE1C variant with V-gene and J-gene trimming of TCR beta chains, and an independent cohort replicated the association.

The origin of this receptor is a male donor in good health and CMV-seronegative. This chain is built from TRBV28 and TRBJ1-1; a confident D gene designation cannot be given. The sample was PBMCs. DNA sequence: TGTGCCAGCAGTGCTGGGAGGACTGAAGCTTTCTTT. The translation is CASSAGRTEAFF.